The 24 T cell receptor beta chains below all came from one sample that was sequenced in a study of a mutant IDH1 vaccine in newly diagnosed glioma. Measured with immunoSEQ multiplex PCR; TCRdb has only the in-frame clones, and not every one. The sample carries 95,000 to 120,000 clones, approximately 87% recorded once. Described time point: week 11, during vaccination. The investigators gave 300 ug of mutant IDH1 20-mer peptide in each vaccine dose, together with topical imiquimod. These receptors' antigens are unknown. The source material was PBMCs, sampled from a glioma patient whose treatment included an IDH1 peptide vaccine. The source of these receptors is a woman in her forties or fifties with glioma.

CDR3 nucleotide sequence: TGCAGCGTTGAAGGCGGGCGGGAGATCAACAATGAGCAGTTCTTC. Encoded protein: CSVEGGREINNEQFF. V gene TRBV29-1 combines with J gene TRBJ2-1, with 7 bases that match TRBD2. The CDR3 sequence is 15 residues long. The germline CDR1 and CDR2 sequences are SQVTM and ANQGSEA. Trimming cost V 1 base and J 5 bases; bases outside gene matches: 8.

This clone was detected only once. The V and J genes are TRBV19 and TRBJ2-6, with unresolved D. The germline V gene encodes CDR1 LNHDA and CDR2 SQIVND (reference sequence). V was pared by 10 bases and J by 2 bases, with 18 bases between. CDR3 length equals 16 residues. The CDR3 here is CATKSLGITGANVLTF. CDR3 DNA: TGTGCCACCAAATCCTTGGGGATAACTGGGGCCAACGTCCTGACTTTC. Variable domain in full (rest from reference TRBV19 and TRBJ2-6): DGGITQSPKYLFRKEGQNVTLSCEQNLNHDAMYWYRQDPGQGLRLIYYSQIVNDFQKGDIAEGYSVSREKKESFPLTVTSAQKNPTAFYLCATKSLGITGANVLTFGAGSRLTVL.

V gene TRBV7-9 combines with J gene TRBJ2-2; TRBD1 is a possible D gene (6 bases). Germline CDR1 is SEHNR and CDR2 is FQNEAQ (reference sequence). The CDR3 extends over 16 amino acids. Trimming removed 1 base at V and 6 bases at J, with 15 bases between. CDR3 amino acids: CASSLGGTTEAGELFF. In DNA, the CDR3 is TGTGCCAGCAGCTTAGGAGGGACAACCGAGGCCGGGGAGCTGTTTTTT.

The V call is TRBV5-6, the J call TRBJ2-5; 8 positions agree with TRBD1. The DNA end is more similar to TRBJ2-7, so the J call may be wrong. CDR1 and CDR2 (germline): SGHDT, YYEEEE. The CDR3 covers 15 residues. The CDR3 coding sequence is TGTGCCAGCAGCTCCCCGGACAGGGCAACCTACGAGCAGTACTTC. It yields the protein CASSSPDRATYEQYF.

This chain joins TRBV27 and TRBJ2-3; 12 bases line up with TRBD2. CDR1 and CDR2 (germline): MNHEY, SMNVEV (reference sequence). This CDR3 is 15 amino acids long. V shed 7 bases and J 5 bases; nucleotides not matched to a gene: 7. The chain's CDR3 is CASIPRGLAGDTQYF. DNA for the CDR3: TGTGCCAGCATCCCACGGGGACTAGCGGGAGATACGCAGTATTTT.

The chain is built from TRBV7-9 and TRBJ2-1, with 10 bases that match TRBD1. The germline gives CDR1 SEHNR, CDR2 FQNEAQ (reference sequence). The CDR3 extends over 16 amino acids. J lost 8 bases, V lost 8 bases, and 15 bases had no gene match. As DNA, the CDR3 is TGTGCCAGCGTTGAAACCGGGACAGGGGTCACCGATGAGCAGTTCTTC. It encodes CASVETGTGVTDEQFF.

In DNA, the CDR3 is TGTGCCAGTAGTATTCGGGTCGTACCTCGGGAGGGCCCGTGGACAGATACGCAGTATTTT. This translates into CASSIRVVPREGPWTDTQYF. The genes are TRBV19 and TRBJ2-3; 8 positions match TRBD2. V was clipped by 3 bases and J by 3 bases; unmatched bases: 20. The CDR3 is 20 amino acids. Germline V CDR1 and CDR2: LNHDA, SQIVND (reference sequence).

J is TRBJ1-6 and V is TRBV27; tentative D call: TRBD1 (5 bases). Trimming shortened V by 5 bases and J by 3 bases, and 17 bases separated the two germline ends. The CDR3 is 17 amino acids. Looked up from germline, CDR1 is MNHEY and CDR2 is SMNVEV (reference sequence). The CDR3 here is CASSPRGGGVYNSPLHF. CDR3 sequence (DNA): TGTGCCAGCAGTCCCAGAGGCGGGGGTGTCTATAATTCACCCCTCCACTTT.

This clone was picked up one time. The V gene is TRBV4-1, the J gene TRBJ2-5; D gene ambiguous. Germline values: CDR1 MGHRA, CDR2 YSYEKL. The CDR3 has 14 amino acids. Deletions cut 3 bases from V and 2 bases from J, with 10 bases between. As DNA, the CDR3 is TGCGCCAGCAGCCAGCCACAGCTACAAGAGACCCAGTACTTC. Residues: CASSQPQLQETQYF.

The rearrangement uses TRBV15 and TRBJ2-7, with 11 bases identical to TRBD2. The CDR3 is 13 amino acids. The V gene's germline CDR1 is LNHNV and CDR2 YYDKDF (reference sequence). With V trimmed by 9 bases and J by 5 bases, 6 bases remained unmatched. In DNA, the CDR3 is TGTGCCACACGGACTAGCGGGCGGGACGAGCAGTACTTC. Amino acid sequence: CATRTSGRDEQYF.

The J gene is TRBJ2-7, the V gene TRBV18; D uncertain. CDR1 and CDR2 from the germline V gene are KGHSH and LQKENI. V lost 3 bases and J 5 bases, leaving 14 bases between the germline ends. This CDR3 is 14 amino acids long. CDR3 sequence: CASSPDSGPHEQYF. As DNA, the CDR3 is TGTGCCAGCTCACCTGACTCTGGGCCACACGAGCAGTACTTC.

The V gene is TRBV2, the J gene TRBJ2-1, with a possible D match to TRBD2 (6 bases). Trimming shortened V by 6 bases and J by 3 bases, and 12 bases separated the two germline ends. The CDR3 extends over 14 amino acids. CDR1 SNHLY and CDR2 FYNNEI come from the germline V gene. The DNA of the CDR3 is TGTGCCAGCAGGGGGGGTCCAGGCTACAATGAGCAGTTCTTC. It translates to CASRGGPGYNEQFF.

This chain connects TRBV28 to TRBJ2-7; tentatively, D is TRBD1 (6 bases). Germline loops: CDR1 MDHEN, CDR2 SYDVKM. Trimming stripped 0 bases from V and 0 bases from J, with 9 bases between. The CDR3 spans 15 residues. The CDR3 loop reads CASSLWTGISYEQYF. The CDR3 nucleotides are TGTGCCAGCAGTTTATGGACAGGCATCTCCTACGAGCAGTACTTC.

The V gene is TRBV30, the J gene TRBJ2-5, with D perhaps given as TRBD1 or TRBD2 (5 bases each). The CDR3 runs to 15 residues. The germline gives CDR1 GTSNPN, CDR2 SVGIG (reference sequence). Deletions cut 2 bases from V and 7 bases from J, with 20 bases between. The CDR3 nucleotides read TGTGCCTGGAGTCCACCGGGGCGCGCATTGGGGACCCAGTACTTC. Translating it yields CAWSPPGRALGTQYF. Combining the CDR3 with reference TRBV30 and TRBJ2-5 gives the whole variable domain SQTIHQWPATLVQPVGSPLSLECTVEGTSNPNLYWYRQAAGRGLQLLFYSVGIGQISSEVPQNLSASRPQDRQFILSSKKLLLSDSGFYLCAWSPPGRALGTQYFGPGTRLLVL.

The chain has TRBV10-2 and TRBJ1-1, with 8 bases matching TRBD1. V lost 6 bases, J lost 4 bases, and 7 bases stayed unmatched. Germline V lookup: CDR1 WSHSY, CDR2 SAAADI. The CDR3 is 14 residues long. This CDR3 is CASSASGGGTEAFF. CDR3 nucleotide sequence: TGCGCCAGCAGCGCGTCAGGGGGCGGCACTGAAGCTTTCTTT.

The chain couples TRBV14 to TRBJ1-4, with D maybe TRBD1 (6 bases). Germline V gene sequence: CDR1 SGHDN, CDR2 FVKESK. CDR3 length equals 15 residues. Trimming left V 0 bases short and J 6 bases short, with 11 bases between. The CDR3 DNA reads TGTGCCAGCAGCCAAGAACAGGGTCGCTATGAAAAACTGTTTTTT. Protein sequence: CASSQEQGRYEKLFF.

J is TRBJ2-7 and V is TRBV29-1; tentatively, D is TRBD1 or TRBD2 (5 bases each). Trimming stripped 0 bases from V and 0 bases from J, with 18 bases between. CDR1 and CDR2 from the germline V gene are SQVTM and ANQGSEA. This CDR3 region has 17 residues. This CDR3 reads CSVEDRARGPSSYEQYF. CDR3 in DNA: TGCAGCGTTGAAGATCGGGCCCGGGGCCCTAGCTCCTACGAGCAGTACTTC.

V and J are TRBV6-6 and TRBJ1-1; perhaps TRBD1 as D (5 bases). Trimming stripped 7 bases from V and 0 bases from J, with 18 bases between. Germline-derived CDR1 and CDR2 are MNHNY and SVGAGI (reference sequence). The CDR3 contains 16 residues. The CDR3, as DNA: TGTGCCAGCATACCAGTATGGGGGGGTCTGAACACTGAAGCTTTCTTT. This translates into CASIPVWGGLNTEAFF.

V is TRBV11-2 and J is TRBJ2-3, with 8 bases fitting TRBD2. This CDR3 spans 16 amino acids. Losses at the gene ends were 1 base for V and 0 bases for J; bases not matched to a gene: 3. Germline V gene lookup returns CDR1 SGHAT and CDR2 FQNNGV. CDR3 sequence (DNA): TGTGCCAGCAGCTTAGGGCTAGCGGGTAGCACAGATACGCAGTATTTT. As protein: CASSLGLAGSTDTQYF.

In regard to this clone: A junction boundary mismatches the germline segment, possibly from a read error. The V and J genes are TRBV9 and TRBJ2-6; perhaps TRBD1 as D (8 bases). The V gene's germline CDR1 is SGDLS and CDR2 YYNGEE. The CDR3 is 17 residues long. This CDR3 reads CARSKQGGTSGANVLTF. The CDR3 nucleotides are TGTGCCCGCAGTAAACAGGGGGGGACTTCTGGGGCCAACGTCCTGACTTTC. The full variable domain, completed using reference TRBV9 and TRBJ2-6, is DSGVTQTPKHLITATGQRVTLRCSPRSGDLSVYWYQQSLDQGLQFLIQYYNGEERAKGNILERFSAQQFPDLHSELNLSSLELGDSALYFCARSKQGGTSGANVLTFGAGSRLTVL.

This sequence joins TRBV10-3 and TRBJ2-1; 13 nucleotides agree with TRBD2. The V segment lost 5 bases and the J segment 8 bases; nucleotides outside the gene matches: 6. This CDR3 spans 15 amino acids. The germline V gene encodes CDR1 ENHRY and CDR2 SYGVKD. The CDR3 DNA follows: TGTGCCATCAGTCGGACTAGCGGGAGATGGGATGAGCAGTTCTTC. Translating gives CAISRTSGRWDEQFF.

V usage is TRBV7-9 and J usage is TRBJ2-2; 7 nucleotides line up with TRBD2. CDR1 SEHNR and CDR2 FQNEAQ come from the germline V gene (reference sequence). J lost 1 base, V lost 4 bases, and 6 bases had no gene match. The CDR3 loop spans 16 amino acids. The CDR3 loop reads CASSSSGLQNTGELFF. For the CDR3, the DNA is TGTGCCAGCAGCTCCTCGGGACTACAGAACACCGGGGAGCTGTTTTTT. The full variable domain, its missing parts supplied by reference TRBV7-9 and TRBJ2-2, is DTGVSQNPRHKITKRGQNVTFRCDPISEHNRLYWYRQTLGQGPEFLTYFQNEAQLEKSRLLSDRFSAERPKGSFSTLEIQRTEQGDSAMYLCASSSSGLQNTGELFFGEGSRLTVL.

The chain uses TRBV18 and TRBJ2-5; TRBD1 matches at 9 bases. The DNA end is more similar to TRBJ2-7, so the J call may be wrong. Germline CDR1 KGHSH, CDR2 LQKENI. CDR3 length: 15 amino acids. The CDR3 loop is CASSPPGTGFYEQYF. The CDR3 nucleotides are TGTGCCAGCTCACCACCTGGGACAGGGTTCTACGAGCAGTACTTC.

Only one count was recorded for this clone. V usage is TRBV10-3 and J usage is TRBJ2-5, with D perhaps assigned TRBD1 or TRBD2 (5 bases each). Trimming cost V 3 bases and J 4 bases, with 9 bases left between them. This CDR3 is built from 13 residues. Germline assignment: CDR1 ENHRY and CDR2 SYGVKD. For the CDR3, the DNA is TGTGCCATCAGTGACTCAGGGACAGAGACCCAGTACTTC. Residues: CAISDSGTETQYF.